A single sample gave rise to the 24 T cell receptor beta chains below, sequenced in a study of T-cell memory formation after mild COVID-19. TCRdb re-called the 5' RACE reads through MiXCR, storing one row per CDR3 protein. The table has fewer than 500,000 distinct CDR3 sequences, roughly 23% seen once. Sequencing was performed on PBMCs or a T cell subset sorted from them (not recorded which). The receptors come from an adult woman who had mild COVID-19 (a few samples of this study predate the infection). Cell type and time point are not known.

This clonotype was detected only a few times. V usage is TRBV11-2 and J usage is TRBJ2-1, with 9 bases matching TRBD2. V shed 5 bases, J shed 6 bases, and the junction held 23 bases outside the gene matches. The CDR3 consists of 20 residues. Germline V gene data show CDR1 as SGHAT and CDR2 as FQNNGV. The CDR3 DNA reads TGTGCCAGCAGCCCAGCAGTCCTAGCGGGACCCATGCAATCTAGCAATGAGCAGTTCTTC. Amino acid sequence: CASSPAVLAGPMQSSNEQFF.

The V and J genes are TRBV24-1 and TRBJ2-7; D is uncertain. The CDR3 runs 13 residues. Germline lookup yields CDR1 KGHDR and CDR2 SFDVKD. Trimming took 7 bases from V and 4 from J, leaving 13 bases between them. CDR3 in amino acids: CATSGFDGYEQYF. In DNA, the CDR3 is TGTGCCACCAGCGGATTCGACGGTTACGAGCAGTACTTC.

CDR3 sequence: CASSKFGGSSYNEQFF. The CDR3 DNA sequence: TGCGCCAGCAGTAAATTTGGCGGGAGCTCCTACAATGAGCAGTTCTTC. The rearrangement uses TRBV4-3 and TRBJ2-1, with 7 bases matching TRBD2. This CDR3 contains 16 residues. V lost 6 bases and J lost 0; bases outside the gene matches: 8. The germline V gene has CDR1 LGHNA and CDR2 YSLEER.

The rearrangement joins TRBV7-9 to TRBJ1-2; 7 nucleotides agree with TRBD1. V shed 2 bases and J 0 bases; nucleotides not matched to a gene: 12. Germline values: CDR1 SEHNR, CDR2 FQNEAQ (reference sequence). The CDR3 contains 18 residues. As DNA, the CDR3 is TGTGCCAGCAGCTTAAGGGGAGACAGGGATTGGGCTAACTATGGCTACACCTTC. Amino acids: CASSLRGDRDWANYGYTF.

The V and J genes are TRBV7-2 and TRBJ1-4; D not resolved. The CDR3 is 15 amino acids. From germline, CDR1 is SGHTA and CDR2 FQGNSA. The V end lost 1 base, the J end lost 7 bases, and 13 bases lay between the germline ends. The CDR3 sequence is CASSLVAVVGEKLFF. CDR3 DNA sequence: TGTGCCAGCAGCTTAGTGGCCGTTGTGGGTGAAAAACTGTTTTTT.

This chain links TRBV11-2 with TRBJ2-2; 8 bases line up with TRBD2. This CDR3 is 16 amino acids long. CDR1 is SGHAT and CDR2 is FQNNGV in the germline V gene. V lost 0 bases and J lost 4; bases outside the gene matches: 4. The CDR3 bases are TGTGCCAGCAGCTTAGAGGTTAGCGGGGCCACCGGGGAGCTGTTTTTT. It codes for CASSLEVSGATGELFF.

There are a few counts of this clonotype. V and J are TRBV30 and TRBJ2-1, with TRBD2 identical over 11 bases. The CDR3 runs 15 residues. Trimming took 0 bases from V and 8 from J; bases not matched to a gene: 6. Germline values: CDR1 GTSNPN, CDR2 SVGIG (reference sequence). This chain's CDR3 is CAWSVTSGRIDEQFF. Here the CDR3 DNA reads TGTGCCTGGAGTGTCACTAGCGGGAGAATTGATGAGCAGTTCTTC.

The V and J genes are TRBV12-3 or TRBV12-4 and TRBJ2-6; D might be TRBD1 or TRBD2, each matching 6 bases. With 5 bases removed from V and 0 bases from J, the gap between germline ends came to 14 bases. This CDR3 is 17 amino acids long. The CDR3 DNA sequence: TGTGCCAGCAGTCTACAAGGGGGGTCCTCTGGGGCCAACGTCCTGACTTTC. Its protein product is CASSLQGGSSGANVLTF.

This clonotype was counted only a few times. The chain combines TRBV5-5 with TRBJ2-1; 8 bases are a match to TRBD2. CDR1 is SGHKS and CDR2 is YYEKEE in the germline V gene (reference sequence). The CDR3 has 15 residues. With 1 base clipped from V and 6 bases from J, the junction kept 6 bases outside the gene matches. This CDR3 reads CASSLFGLAPNEQFF. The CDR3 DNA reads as TGTGCCAGCAGCTTGTTCGGACTAGCTCCCAATGAGCAGTTCTTC.

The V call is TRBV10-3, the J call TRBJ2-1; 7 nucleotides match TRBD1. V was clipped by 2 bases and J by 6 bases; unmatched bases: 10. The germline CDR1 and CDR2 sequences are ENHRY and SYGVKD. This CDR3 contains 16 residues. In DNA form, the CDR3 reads TGTGCCATCAGTGAGCCACAGGGGCTCCTCGGCAATGAGCAGTTCTTC. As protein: CAISEPQGLLGNEQFF.

CDR3 loop: CASSLMVWGGYTF. CDR3 DNA: TGTGCCAGCAGCTTAATGGTCTGGGGTGGCTACACCTTC. The genes are TRBV7-2 and TRBJ1-2; D uncertain. Trimming left V 2 bases short and J 7 bases short, with 11 bases between. Germline V lookup: CDR1 SGHTA, CDR2 FQGNSA. The CDR3 spans 13 residues.

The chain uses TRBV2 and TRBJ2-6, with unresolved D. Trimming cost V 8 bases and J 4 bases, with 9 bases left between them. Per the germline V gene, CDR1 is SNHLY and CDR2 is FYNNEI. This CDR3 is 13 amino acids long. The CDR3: CASGSNGANVLTF. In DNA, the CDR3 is TGTGCCAGCGGATCGAACGGGGCCAACGTCCTGACTTTC.

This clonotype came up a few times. In nucleotides, the CDR3 is TGCAGCGTGGATACAGGGAACACTGAAGCTTTCTTT. Encoded protein: CSVDTGNTEAFF. The V and J genes are TRBV29-1 and TRBJ1-1, with D possibly TRBD1 on 5 matching bases. Per germline, CDR1 SQVTM and CDR2 ANQGSEA. V dropped 6 bases and J dropped 1 base, with 9 bases sitting between them. CDR3 length: 12 residues.

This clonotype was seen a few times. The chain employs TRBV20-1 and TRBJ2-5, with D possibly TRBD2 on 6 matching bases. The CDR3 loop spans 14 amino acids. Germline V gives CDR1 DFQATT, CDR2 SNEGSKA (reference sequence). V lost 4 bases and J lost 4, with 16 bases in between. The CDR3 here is CSANPGGAPETQYF. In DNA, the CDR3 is TGCAGTGCTAACCCAGGCGGGGCGCCAGAGACCCAGTACTTC.

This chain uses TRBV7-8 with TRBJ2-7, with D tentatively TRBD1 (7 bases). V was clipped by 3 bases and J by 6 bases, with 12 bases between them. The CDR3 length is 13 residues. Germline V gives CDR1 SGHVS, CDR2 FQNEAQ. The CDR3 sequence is CASSFGQGGEQYF. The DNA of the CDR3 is TGTGCCAGCAGCTTCGGGCAGGGGGGCGAGCAGTACTTC.

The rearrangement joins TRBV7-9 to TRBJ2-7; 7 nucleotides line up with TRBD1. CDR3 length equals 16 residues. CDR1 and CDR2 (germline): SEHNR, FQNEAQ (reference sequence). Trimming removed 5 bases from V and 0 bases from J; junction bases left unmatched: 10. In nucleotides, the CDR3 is TGTGCCAGCAGCCCGGCTTCGGACAGGAGCTCCTACGAGCAGTACTTC. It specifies CASSPASDRSSYEQYF.

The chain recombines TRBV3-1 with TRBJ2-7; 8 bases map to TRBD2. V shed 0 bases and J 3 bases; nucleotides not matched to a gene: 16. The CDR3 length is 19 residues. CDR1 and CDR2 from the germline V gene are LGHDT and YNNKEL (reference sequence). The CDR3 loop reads CASSQDVLDRAGGRYEQYF. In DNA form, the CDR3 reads TGTGCCAGCAGCCAAGATGTCCTTGATCGGGCGGGGGGCCGCTACGAGCAGTACTTC.

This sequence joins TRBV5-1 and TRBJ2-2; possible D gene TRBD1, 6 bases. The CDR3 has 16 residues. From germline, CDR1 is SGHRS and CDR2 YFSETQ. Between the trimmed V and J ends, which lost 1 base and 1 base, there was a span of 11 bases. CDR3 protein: CASSLSPGQNTGELFF. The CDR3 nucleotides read TGCGCCAGCAGCTTGTCGCCGGGACAGAACACCGGGGAGCTGTTTTTT.

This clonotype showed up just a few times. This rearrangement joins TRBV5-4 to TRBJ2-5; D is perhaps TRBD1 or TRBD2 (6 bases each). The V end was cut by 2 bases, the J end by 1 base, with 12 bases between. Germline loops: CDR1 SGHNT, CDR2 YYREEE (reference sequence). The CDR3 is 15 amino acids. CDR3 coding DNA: TGTGCCAGCAGCTTATCGGGGGCAGGCCAAGAGACCCAGTACTTC. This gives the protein CASSLSGAGQETQYF. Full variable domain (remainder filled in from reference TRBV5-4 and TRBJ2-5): ETGVTQSPTHLIKTRGQQVTLRCSSQSGHNTVSWYQQALGQGPQFIFQYYREEENGRGNFPPRFSGLQFPNYSSELNVNALELDDSALYLCASSLSGAGQETQYFGPGTRLLVL.

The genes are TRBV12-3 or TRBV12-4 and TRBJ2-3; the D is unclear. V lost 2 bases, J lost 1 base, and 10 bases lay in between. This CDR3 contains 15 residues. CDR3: CASSLKGGGTDTQYF. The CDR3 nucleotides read TGTGCCAGCAGTTTAAAGGGTGGAGGCACAGATACGCAGTATTTT.

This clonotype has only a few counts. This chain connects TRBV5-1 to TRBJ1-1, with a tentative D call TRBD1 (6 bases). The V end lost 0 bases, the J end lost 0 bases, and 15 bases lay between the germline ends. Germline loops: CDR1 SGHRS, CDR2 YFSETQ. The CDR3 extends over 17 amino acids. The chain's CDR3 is CASSLGGGQFMNTEAFF. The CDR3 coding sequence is TGCGCCAGCAGCTTGGGGGGTGGACAGTTCATGAACACTGAAGCTTTCTTT.

The CDR3 is CASSQVVAGQGGYTF. As DNA, the CDR3 is TGCGCCAGCAGCCAAGTAGTTGCAGGGCAAGGCGGCTACACCTTC. The J gene is TRBJ1-2, the V gene TRBV4-1; TRBD1 might be the D (5 bases). Germline-derived CDR1 and CDR2 are MGHRA and YSYEKL. The V gene lost 1 base and the J gene lost 8 bases, with 17 bases spanning the gap. The CDR3 extends over 15 amino acids.

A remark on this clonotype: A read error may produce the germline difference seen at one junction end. The CDR3 nucleotides are TGTGCCAGCAGTTACTCAATGCCAGGTGACAGTCTCTATTTT. It is translated as CASSYSMPGDSLYF. The genes are TRBV6-6 and TRBJ1-4; weak D call: TRBD1 (5 bases). The CDR3 runs 14 residues. The germline V gene has CDR1 MNHNY and CDR2 SVGAGI (reference sequence).

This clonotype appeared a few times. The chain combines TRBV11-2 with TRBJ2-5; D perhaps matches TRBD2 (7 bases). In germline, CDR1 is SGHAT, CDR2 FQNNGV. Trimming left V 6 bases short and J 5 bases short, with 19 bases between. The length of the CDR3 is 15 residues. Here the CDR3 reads CASRTGGHAGETQYF. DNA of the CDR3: TGTGCCAGCAGGACGGGGGGCCACGCTGGGGAGACCCAGTACTTC.